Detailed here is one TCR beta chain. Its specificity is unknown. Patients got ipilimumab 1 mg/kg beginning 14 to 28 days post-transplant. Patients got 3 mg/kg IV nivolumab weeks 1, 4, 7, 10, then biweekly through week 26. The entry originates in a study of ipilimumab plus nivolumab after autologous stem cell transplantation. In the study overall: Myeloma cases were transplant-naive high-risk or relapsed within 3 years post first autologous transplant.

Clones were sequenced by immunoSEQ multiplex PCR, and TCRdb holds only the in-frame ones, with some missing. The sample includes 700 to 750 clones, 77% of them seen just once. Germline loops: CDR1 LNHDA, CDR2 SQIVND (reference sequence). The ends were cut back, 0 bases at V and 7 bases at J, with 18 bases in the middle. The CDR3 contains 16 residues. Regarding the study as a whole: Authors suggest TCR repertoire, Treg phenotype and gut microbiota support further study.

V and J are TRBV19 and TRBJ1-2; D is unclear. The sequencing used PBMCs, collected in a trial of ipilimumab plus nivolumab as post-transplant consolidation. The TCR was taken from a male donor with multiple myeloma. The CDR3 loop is CASSIDLGTLVGGYTF. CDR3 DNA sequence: TGTGCCAGTAGTATAGATCTGGGCACACTAGTCGGTGGCTACACCTTC.